These T cell receptor beta chains were read from a single sample in a study of long-term antiretroviral therapy in people with HIV. This table comes from immunoSEQ multiplex PCR, and its TCRdb copy is limited to in-frame clones, with some not included. The sample carries about 22,000 clones, 86% recorded once. The source was unsorted PBMCs, collected 1.3 years after starting antiretroviral therapy. Receptor source: a man in his sixties with HIV. CDR3s include the opening cysteine and the closing phenylalanine or tryptophan. The D gene is left open where the match is weak. Clone size is not always given. Where it is, it says once, few, many or a class for expanded clones.

clone_size,v_call,j_call,d_call,cdr3_nt,cdr3_aa
.,TRBV29-1,TRBJ1-1,.,TGCAGCGTTGGAAAACAGGGTGCGTTCGCTGAAGCTTTCTTT,CSVGKQGAFAEAFF
.,TRBV9,TRBJ2-7,TRBD1,TGTGCCAGCAGCGTGGACGGGGGACAGGGGGTTTACGAGCAGTACTTC,CASSVDGGQGVYEQYF
.,TRBV5-4,TRBJ1-1,.,TGTGCCAGCAGCTTGGCCGGGGGTTCAGGGGCATTAGAAGCTTTCTTT,CASSLAGGSGALEAFF
.,TRBV7-8,TRBJ2-7,.,TGTGCCAGCAGTTTCACAGGGGGGGGCTCCTACGAGCAGTACTTC,CASSFTGGGSYEQYF
.,TRBV18,TRBJ1-1,TRBD1,TGTGCCAGCTCGCCCGGACAGGGGGCCACTGAAGCTTTCTTT,CASSPGQGATEAFF
.,TRBV28,TRBJ2-5,TRBD1,TGTGCCAGCAGTTCGCTCGGGACAGGGGTAAGGGAGACCCAGTACTTC,CASSSLGTGVRETQYF
.,TRBV27,TRBJ2-1,.,TGTGCCAGCAGTCTCTCATTAGGCAATGAGCAGTTCTTC,CASSLSLGNEQFF
.,TRBV5-1,TRBJ2-1,TRBD2,TGCGCCAGCAGCTCCCTGGGGACTAGCGGCGGTGAGCAGTTCTTC,CASSSLGTSGGEQFF
.,TRBV28,TRBJ2-4,.,TGTGCCAGCAGTCCCCCCTGGGCAGCGGCCATTCAGTACTTC,CASSPPWAAAIQYF
few,TRBV4-1,TRBJ1-5,.,TGCGCCAGCAGCCAAGTTGGCCTCAATCAGCCCCAGCATTTT,CASSQVGLNQPQHF
.,TRBV10-3,TRBJ2-3,.,TGTGCCATCAGACCTAGCGCAGATACCACAGATACGCAGTATTTT,CAIRPSADTTDTQYF
.,TRBV28,TRBJ1-2,.,TGTGCCAGCAGCAAAACAGGGAACTATGGCTACACCTTC,CASSKTGNYGYTF
.,TRBV6-5,TRBJ1-2,.,TGTGCCAGCAGAATGGCCCCGACTGGGGGGCATGGCTACACCTTC,CASRMAPTGGHGYTF
.,TRBV2,TRBJ1-1,.,TGTGCCAGCAGTGGGGAGGTGAACACTGAAGCTTTCTTT,CASSGEVNTEAFF
.,TRBV9,TRBJ2-1,TRBD2,TGTGCCAGCAGTGGACTAGCGGGGGCGAAGTTCTTC,CASSGLAGAKFF
.,TRBV6-1,TRBJ2-7,.,TGTGCCAGCAGTGATTGGGAACCTCCGAGGGAGCAGTACTTC,CASSDWEPPREQYF
once,TRBV21-1,TRBJ2-3,.,TGTGCCAGCAGCAAAGAGACTCGAGATACGCAGTATTTT,CASSKETRDTQYF
.,TRBV10-1,TRBJ2-7,.,TGCGCCAGCAGTCCCGGGACGGGCTACGAGCAGTACTTC,CASSPGTGYEQYF
.,TRBV4-1,TRBJ2-2,TRBD2,TGCGCCAGCAGGCGGGCCAGCGGGAGGCCGAACACCGGGGAGCTGTTTTTT,CASRRASGRPNTGELFF
.,TRBV4-1,TRBJ2-7,TRBD2,TGCGCCAGCAGCCAACCCCAGGGGACTAGCGTTTCTGAGCAGTACTTC,CASSQPQGTSVSEQYF
few,TRBV12-5,TRBJ1-6,.,TGTGCTAGTGCCCCGGGCTCCTATAATTCACCCCTCCACTTT,CASAPGSYNSPLHF
.,TRBV6-1,TRBJ2-7,TRBD2,TGTGCCAGCAGTGAACTCGCTGGAGCGGGGGGCATGGGCGAGCAGTACTTC,CASSELAGAGGMGEQYF
.,TRBV18,TRBJ2-7,.,TGTGCCAGCTCACTGAGGACCGACATCTACGAGCAGTACTTC,CASSLRTDIYEQYF
.,TRBV5-1,TRBJ2-7,TRBD2,TGCGCCAGCAGCTTGGTCCCTAGCGGGAGCTCCTACGAGCAGTACTTC,CASSLVPSGSSYEQYF
.,TRBV15,TRBJ2-1,TRBD2,TGTGCCACCAGCAGCCGGGGACTAGCGGGTAACAATGAGCAGTTCTTC,CATSSRGLAGNNEQFF
.,TRBV6-6,TRBJ1-5,.,TGTGCCAGCAGTTCCAGAATGGGAATGGGCAATCAGCCCCAGCATTTT,CASSSRMGMGNQPQHF
.,TRBV4-3,TRBJ2-5,.,TGCGCCAGCAGCCAAGGAGACGGATCCGGAGGGGAGACCCAGTACTTC,CASSQGDGSGGETQYF
.,TRBV2,TRBJ1-5,.,TGTGCCAGCAGTGAAATCACTTCAAATCAGCCCCAGCATTTT,CASSEITSNQPQHF
.,TRBV4-1,TRBJ2-3,.,TGCGCCAGCAGCCAAGAGTGGGCTGGGGCAGATACGCAGTATTTT,CASSQEWAGADTQYF
.,TRBV5-4,TRBJ2-7,.,TGTGCCAGCAGCTTGAAGGGTCCGAGCTACGAGCAGTACTTC,CASSLKGPSYEQYF
.,TRBV7-9,TRBJ1-1,.,TGTGCCAGCAGCTTAGAGGGCGGTACTGAAGCTTTCTTT,CASSLEGGTEAFF
.,TRBV6-1,TRBJ2-7,.,TGTGCCAGCAGTGAAGCGAGCTTTACAGCCCCATACGAGCAGTACTTC,CASSEASFTAPYEQYF
.,TRBV19,TRBJ2-1,.,TGTGCCAGTACAGTGGGGCTAGCGCCCAATGAGCAGTTCTTC,CASTVGLAPNEQFF
.,TRBV29-1,TRBJ1-1,.,TGCAGCGTTCTAGACAGATACATGAACACTGAAGCTTTCTTT,CSVLDRYMNTEAFF
.,TRBV4-1,TRBJ2-2,.,TGCGCCAGCAGCCCTGGGACGGGGAACACCGGGGAGCTGTTTTTT,CASSPGTGNTGELFF
.,TRBV5-1,TRBJ1-2,.,TGCGCCAGCAGCTCCTCTCTATCGCTAGCGAGGGGCTACACCTTC,CASSSSLSLARGYTF
.,TRBV5-1,TRBJ2-2,.,TGCGCCAGCAGCTTGGAGGTGGGTCGGAACACCGGGGAGCTGTTTTTT,CASSLEVGRNTGELFF
few,TRBV28,TRBJ2-7,.,TGTGCCAGCAGTCCCACAGGGTCCCTCCTTTACGAGCAGTACTTC,CASSPTGSLLYEQYF
.,TRBV27,TRBJ1-1,.,TGTGCCAGCAGTCCTCGATATGGGAGTCCTAACACTGAAGCTTTCTTT,CASSPRYGSPNTEAFF
.,TRBV6-5,TRBJ2-3,.,TGTGCCAGCAGTTATAATTTGGTAGATACGCAGTATTTT,CASSYNLVDTQYF
.,TRBV2,TRBJ2-5,.,TGTGCCAGCAGTGAGGAGCGGACAGTTTTGGAGACCCAGTACTTC,CASSEERTVLETQYF
.,TRBV27,TRBJ1-5,.,TGTGCCAGCAGTTTTACAGGATCTGGTCAGCCCCAGCATTTT,CASSFTGSGQPQHF
.,TRBV11-3,TRBJ1-1,.,TGTGCCAGCAGCTTATACAGGGACACTGAAGCTTTCTTT,CASSLYRDTEAFF
.,TRBV28,TRBJ2-7,TRBD1,TGTGCCACCTACGAACAGGGGTCGAACGAGCAGTACTTC,CATYEQGSNEQYF